This T cell receptor (beta chain) was captured by sequencing in a study of CD8 T cells in ankylosing spondylitis. Quantitative 5'-RACE with molecular barcodes was used to make the TCR beta libraries. TCRdb itself ran the 5' RACE reads through MiXCR, one entry per CDR3 protein. The sample carries roughly 490,000 distinct CDR3 sequences, approximately 5% recorded once. This clonotype was recorded at least ten times. What it binds is unknown. Regarding the study as a whole: Characteristic, it appeared, of ankylosing spondylitis blood was a TCR beta motif of seven or eight highly homologous variants. Reportedly, significant enrichment of disease-linked clones occurred in matched ankylosing spondylitis synovial fluid. Earlier studies detected some motif variants in reactive arthritis synovial fluid and blood.

The CDR3 consists of 14 residues. The germline V gene encodes CDR1 SGHRS and CDR2 YFSETQ. V dropped 2 bases and J dropped 0 bases, with 9 bases sitting between them. The chain couples TRBV5-1 to TRBJ2-7; D possibly uses TRBD1 or TRBD2 (5 bases each). The specimen was blood, either unsorted or a sorted T cell fraction (not recorded which). The source is a male donor with ankylosing spondylitis. The CDR3 sequence is CASSFGGTSYEQYF. The CDR3 region has the DNA TGCGCCAGCAGCTTTGGTGGGACCTCCTACGAGCAGTACTTC.